The present T cell receptor (beta chain) was sequenced within a study of T cell responses to AZD1222 COVID-19 vaccine. Findings of the study overall: Recipients of AZD1222 seropositive at baseline numbered only 6 or 7. Once two AZD1222 doses were given, Spike-specific TCR breadth and depth went up. Repertoire samples came only from after the peak T cell response.

Repertoires were generated with immunoSEQ multiplex PCR, while TCRdb's copy carries only in-frame clones and drops some. The table lists about 120,000 clones, around 84% of them singletons. Comment on this clone: Its target is unknown.

Germline CDR1 reads SGHTA; CDR2 reads FQGTGA. Between the trimmed V and J ends, which lost 3 bases and 6 bases, there was a span of 14 bases. CDR3 length: 15 amino acids. The source was peripheral blood, collected 28 days after the second AZD1222 dose. The clonotype originates from an adult who received the AZD1222 COVID-19 vaccine. This chain links TRBV7-3 with TRBJ2-2; a possible D gene is TRBD2 (6 bases). DNA for the CDR3: TGTGCCAGCAGCTTGTCCGGGAGTCGGGCCGGGGAGCTGTTTTTT. Translation gives CASSLSGSRAGELFF.